These 25 T cell receptor beta chains came from one sample sequenced in a study of OX40 agonist ivuxolimab in advanced cancers. Sequencing was performed with immunoSEQ multiplex PCR; in TCRdb, only in-frame clones are kept and a portion is missing. Of over 9,000 clones in the sample, 60% to 70% are singletons; the top ten hold 26%. The sequences come from CD4+ or CD8+ T cells sorted from blood, collected in a trial of the OX40 agonist ivuxolimab. The receptors were sampled from an adult with an advanced solid tumor such as melanoma, head and neck, liver or kidney cancer.

This clone is medium-sized within its sample. The V and J genes are TRBV19 and TRBJ1-5, with D hard to call. This CDR3 contains 13 residues. Looked up from germline, CDR1 is LNHDA and CDR2 is SQIVND (reference sequence). The germline V and J ends were trimmed by 4 bases and 6 bases, with 10 bases remaining between them. The CDR3 here is CASSTGGSQPQHF. CDR3 DNA sequence: TGTGCCAGTAGTACGGGAGGGTCTCAGCCCCAGCATTTT.

V and J are TRBV15 and TRBJ2-5; D not certain. V lost 0 bases to trimming and J lost 2 bases, with 13 bases between them. The length of the CDR3 is 16 residues. Germline CDR1 and CDR2: LNHNV and YYDKDF (reference sequence). This chain's CDR3 is CATSRDAIGWQETQYF. Here the CDR3 DNA reads TGTGCCACCAGCAGAGATGCCATAGGATGGCAAGAGACCCAGTACTTC.

This clone was detected only a few times. In the same sample, other DNA sequences code for this CDR3. V usage is TRBV28 and J usage is TRBJ1-5; 7 bases line up with TRBD1. This CDR3 comprises 19 residues. Germline V CDR1 and CDR2: MDHEN, SYDVKM. Germline trimming cut 5 bases from V and 0 bases from J; bases unmatched to any gene: 16. CDR3 sequence (DNA): TGTGCCAGCAGTCCAAACCCGGGACAAGGGGGCAATAGCAATCAGCCCCAGCATTTT. Its protein is CASSPNPGQGGNSNQPQHF.

The chain is built from TRBV9 and TRBJ2-2; D gene ambiguous. Germline V gene sequence: CDR1 SGDLS, CDR2 YYNGEE. The CDR3 loop spans 14 amino acids. V was trimmed by 3 bases and J by 3 bases, leaving 9 bases between them. In DNA form, the CDR3 reads TGTGCCAGCAGCGCGTACCCGGACACCGGGGAGCTGTTTTTT. Translation gives CASSAYPDTGELFF. Complete variable domain (other parts from reference TRBV9 and TRBJ2-2): DSGVTQTPKHLITATGQRVTLRCSPRSGDLSVYWYQQSLDQGLQFLIQYYNGEERAKGNILERFSAQQFPDLHSELNLSSLELGDSALYFCASSAYPDTGELFFGEGSRLTVL.

Only a few counts were recorded for this clone. This chain joins TRBV30 and TRBJ2-7; TRBD1 agrees at 7 bases. Germline lookup yields CDR1 GTSNPN and CDR2 SVGIG (reference sequence). With 7 bases clipped from V and 5 bases from J, the junction kept 11 bases outside the gene matches. The CDR3 extends over 13 amino acids. The CDR3 reads CAFRQGNSNEQYF. In DNA form, the CDR3 reads TGTGCCTTCCGACAGGGTAATAGCAACGAGCAGTACTTC.

V usage is TRBV7-9 and J usage is TRBJ1-6, with 7 bases fitting TRBD1. The CDR3 consists of 17 residues. J gave up 8 bases and V 0 bases, and 10 bases lay outside the gene matches. Germline values: CDR1 SEHNR, CDR2 FQNEAQ (reference sequence). CDR3 loop: CASSLARQGKGDSPLHF. CDR3 DNA: TGTGCCAGCAGCTTAGCAAGACAGGGAAAGGGGGATTCACCCCTCCACTTT.

This chain connects TRBV28 to TRBJ1-6; D is undetermined. V lost 5 bases and J 7 bases, leaving 9 bases between the germline ends. CDR1 is MDHEN, CDR2 SYDVKM, per germline. This CDR3 is built from 13 residues. This CDR3 is CASSEHPNSPLHF. The CDR3 DNA follows: TGTGCCAGCAGTGAACACCCCAATTCACCCCTCCACTTT.

The rearrangement joins TRBV30 to TRBJ2-1, with D perhaps TRBD1 (6 bases). Germline loops: CDR1 GTSNPN, CDR2 SVGIG (reference sequence). The CDR3 spans 11 residues. The V end was cut by 4 bases, the J end by 8 bases, with 9 bases between. As DNA, the CDR3 is TGTGCCTGGACCAGGGGACATGAGCAGTTCTTC. Its protein is CAWTRGHEQFF.

This clone was counted only a few times. The chain recombines TRBV5-1 with TRBJ1-3; D ambiguous. The V and J ends lost 4 bases and 2 bases respectively, with 13 bases between them. This CDR3 contains 15 residues. The germline CDR1 and CDR2 sequences are SGHRS and YFSETQ. The CDR3 DNA sequence: TGCGCCAGCAGCGAAAGTAGGATACCTGGAAACACCATATATTTT. The encoded protein is CASSESRIPGNTIYF.

CDR3 DNA: TGTGCCAGCAGCTTGGGGTTCACGGGGGAGCTGTTTTTT. Amino acids: CASSLGFTGELFF. V gene TRBV5-6 combines with J gene TRBJ2-2, with D unclear. The V and J ends lost 0 bases and 8 bases respectively, with 8 bases between them. Germline V CDR1 and CDR2: SGHDT, YYEEEE. The CDR3 has 13 amino acids.

This clone was seen once. In DNA form, the CDR3 reads TGTGCCAGCAGTTCCACTAGCGGCTACGAGCAGTACTTC. This sequence encodes CASSSTSGYEQYF. The V gene is TRBV6-6, the J gene TRBJ2-7, with TRBD2 matching over 8 bases. CDR3 length: 13 amino acids. CDR1 is MNHNY and CDR2 is SVGAGI in the germline V gene (reference sequence). V was clipped by 4 bases and J by 3 bases; unmatched bases: 2.

The rearrangement joins TRBV19 to TRBJ1-2; D is unresolved. Germline V gene lookup returns CDR1 LNHDA and CDR2 SQIVND (reference sequence). The CDR3 extends over 14 amino acids. V was shortened by 5 bases and J by 0 bases, with 10 bases between the two germline ends. The chain's CDR3 is CASSFPTSNYGYTF. CDR3 in DNA: TGTGCCAGTAGTTTCCCCACGTCTAACTATGGCTACACCTTC.

V and J are TRBV6-5 and TRBJ2-1; 7 nucleotides align to TRBD2. Per the germline V gene, CDR1 is MNHEY and CDR2 is SVGAGI. The CDR3 is 14 residues long. Unmatched junction bases numbered 1, after V lost 2 bases and J lost 3 bases. The CDR3 DNA follows: TGTGCCAGCAGTTACGGGACTAACTACAATGAGCAGTTCTTC. This encodes CASSYGTNYNEQFF.

The chain employs TRBV9 and TRBJ2-3; D uncertain. CDR1 is SGDLS and CDR2 is YYNGEE in the germline V gene. Trimming cost V 3 bases and J 5 bases, with 7 bases left between them. The CDR3 has 12 amino acids. This chain's CDR3 is CASSASVDTQYF. In DNA, the CDR3 is TGTGCCAGCAGCGCCTCGGTAGATACGCAGTATTTT.

The table lists this clone with a count of one. This rearrangement joins TRBV27 to TRBJ2-4; 7 nucleotides match TRBD1. V gave up 1 base and J gave up 7 bases; unmatched junction bases: 4. Germline CDR1 is MNHEY and CDR2 is SMNVEV (reference sequence). This CDR3 region has 14 residues. The CDR3 spells CASSLYDRDNIQYF. CDR3 coding DNA: TGTGCCAGCAGTTTATATGACAGGGACAACATTCAGTACTTC.

The table lists this clone with a count of one. The chain has TRBV7-8 and TRBJ2-3; TRBD2 matches at 10 bases. This CDR3 has 15 amino acids. The germline V gene has CDR1 SGHVS and CDR2 FQNEAQ. The junction had 6 bases not matched to a gene; V was cut back by 5 bases and J by 4 bases. The CDR3 nucleotides are TGTGCCAGCAGCCGCGGACTAGCGGAATCAGATACGCAGTATTTT. Its translation: CASSRGLAESDTQYF.

This chain links TRBV14 with TRBJ2-5; D may correspond to TRBD1 or TRBD2 (5 bases each). The CDR3 has 17 amino acids. CDR1 is SGHDN, CDR2 FVKESK, per germline. V lost 0 bases and J 5 bases, leaving 19 bases between the germline ends. As DNA, the CDR3 is TGTGCCAGCAGCCAAGATCGAAGCGACGCATGGGGGGAGACCCAGTACTTC. Translating gives CASSQDRSDAWGETQYF.

The chain uses TRBV4-2 and TRBJ2-2; 12 nucleotides match TRBD2. V lost 3 bases to trimming and J lost 1 base; unmatched junction nucleotides: 3. This CDR3 is built from 17 residues. The germline gives CDR1 LGHNA, CDR2 YNFKEQ. CDR3 protein: CASSQLGLAGNTGELFF. The CDR3 coding sequence is TGTGCCAGCAGCCAGCTGGGACTAGCGGGGAACACCGGGGAGCTGTTTTTT.

The gene calls are TRBV5-6 and TRBJ2-1; a weak D match, TRBD1 (6 bases). CDR3 length: 13 residues. Germline V CDR1 and CDR2: SGHDT, YYEEEE. Trimming took off 0 bases at V and 10 bases at J, with 11 bases between the two ends. The CDR3, as DNA: TGTGCCAGCAGCTTGGAGGCAGGGGTCGAGCAGTTCTTC. This gives the protein CASSLEAGVEQFF.

This clone is termed hyperexpanded (1% or more). This chain joins TRBV7-9 and TRBJ1-2, with 12 bases fitting TRBD1. The CDR3 loop spans 15 amino acids. The germline gives CDR1 SEHNR, CDR2 FQNEAQ (reference sequence). Trimming took 5 bases from V and 4 from J; bases not matched to a gene: 5. The CDR3 here is CASSGDRGRVYGYTF. The CDR3 nucleotides read TGTGCCAGCAGCGGGGACAGGGGGCGCGTCTATGGCTACACCTTC.

For this clone: One end of the junction is discordant with germline, which a read error may explain. This rearrangement joins TRBV2 to TRBJ1-1, with D unresolved. The CDR3 is 11 residues long. The germline V gene has CDR1 SNHLY and CDR2 FYNNEI. CDR3 DNA: TGTGCCAGCAGGGAAGGCTCTGAAGCTTTCTTT. It codes for CASREGSEAFF.

The chain has TRBV29-1 and TRBJ2-1; 12 bases line up with TRBD2. This CDR3 contains 15 residues. With 0 bases clipped from V and 7 bases from J, the junction kept 4 bases outside the gene matches. Germline V gives CDR1 SQVTM, CDR2 ANQGSEA. CDR3 DNA sequence: TGCAGCGTTGAAGACCTAGCGGGGGGGCCGAATGAGCAGTTCTTC. Its protein product is CSVEDLAGGPNEQFF.

The chain has TRBV4-2 and TRBJ2-7; maybe TRBD2 (6 bases). V was pared by 5 bases and J by 2 bases, with 13 bases between. Germline loops: CDR1 LGHNA, CDR2 YNFKEQ. This CDR3 has 14 amino acids. The CDR3 is CASSAGGTPYEQYF. The CDR3, as DNA: TGTGCCAGCAGCGCCGGGGGAACCCCCTACGAGCAGTACTTC.

The chain couples TRBV19 to TRBJ2-2; D gene unclear. The CDR3 length is 12 residues. V was trimmed by 1 base and J by 6 bases, leaving 3 bases between them. The V gene's germline CDR1 is LNHDA and CDR2 SQIVND (reference sequence). CDR3 nucleotides: TGTGCCAGTAGTATAGTTCCCGGGGAGCTGTTTTTT. Its translation: CASSIVPGELFF.

This chain uses TRBV4-1 with TRBJ2-1; no firm D call. CDR3 length: 12 residues. V dropped 1 base and J dropped 9 bases, with 7 bases sitting between them. Per the germline V gene, CDR1 is MGHRA and CDR2 is YSYEKL. The CDR3 bases are TGCGCCAGCAGCCAAGGGGCGGTTGAGCAGTTCTTC. This codes for CASSQGAVEQFF.